The clone carrying this TCR beta chain was counted a few times. Its antigen is not known. Isolation of PBMCs gave at least 6 million cells per sample. This record comes from a study of blood T cells in healthy people across ages. Study-level findings and limits: Expanded clonotype shifts may have been confounded, as the donors had an unknown CMV status.

It was with a sample-barcoded 5' primer and a J-beta primer mix that a second PCR of roughly 7 to 12 cycles was run. TCRdb reanalysed the 5' RACE reads using MiXCR and keeps one entry per CDR3 protein. This sample has about 730,000 distinct CDR3 sequences, with roughly two fifths found just once. This sequence originates from a woman in her sixties or seventies in good health. Material for sequencing was blood.

CDR3 sequence reads: CSARATGVNTEAFF. CDR3 sequence (DNA): TGCAGTGCTAGAGCGACAGGGGTGAACACTGAAGCTTTCTTT. The chain has TRBV20-1 and TRBJ1-1; the match to TRBD1 covers 8 bases. V shed 1 base, J shed 0 bases, and the junction held 1 base outside the gene matches. Germline CDR1 and CDR2: DFQATT and SNEGSKA (reference sequence). The CDR3 is 14 amino acids.